Shown below are 2 T cell receptor beta chains from a single sample sequenced in a study of T cells after yellow fever vaccination. Using its own MiXCR run on the 5' RACE reads, TCRdb lists one record per CDR3 protein. The sample shows a few hundred thousand distinct CDR3 sequences, about 7.8% of them seen only once. The sequencing here drew on PBMCs, taken about 49 days after the first yellow fever vaccination. The source of these receptors is a young man who received the YFV17D yellow fever vaccine.

This sequence joins TRBV11-1 and TRBJ1-5, with D possibly TRBD1 on 5 matching bases. This CDR3 comprises 18 residues. Germline CDR1 reads SGHAT; CDR2 reads FQDESV (reference sequence). Trimming pared 3 bases from V and 0 bases from J, leaving 18 bases between. CDR3: CASSFPKVGGNSNQPQHF. The CDR3 nucleotides are TGTGCCAGCAGCTTCCCCAAGGTGGGGGGGAATAGCAATCAGCCCCAGCATTTT.

This chain uses TRBV27 with TRBJ1-2, with 10 nucleotides matching TRBD1. The ends lost 3 bases at V and 5 bases at J; junction bases unmatched: 6. Germline CDR1 MNHEY, CDR2 SMNVEV (reference sequence). CDR3 length: 15 amino acids. The CDR3 DNA is TGTGCCAGCAGTTTCCGGGACAGGGGAGATTATGGCTACACCTTC. Amino acid sequence: CASSFRDRGDYGYTF.